This T cell receptor beta chain was identified during a study of blood T cells in healthy people across ages (dated by TCRdb to about 2015). Turning to the overall study: In model experiments, roughly one uniquely barcoded TCR beta cDNA molecule per two T cells was captured by template switching. The donors were divided into four age groups: young (average around 16 years), middle-aged (approximately 41), aged (about 60) and long-lived (82). Using the same blood draw, the study looked at two additional independent replicas of 1 million unique cDNA reads for two donors, one aged 18 to 30 and the other aged 80 or older. To track age-related changes in TCR beta repertoire diversity, the study relied on deep sequencing normalized with unique cDNA molecular identifiers.

Counted from cysteine to phenylalanine, this CDR3 has 14 amino acids. Only the CDR3 region is kept as DNA, spanning 42 bases read in frame from base 1. The germline ends are 11 bases apart after V is trimmed by 5 bases and J by 2 bases. Via the germline V gene, CDR1 is KGHSH and CDR2 LQKENI. Library preparation used 5' RACE. Sequencing was carried out with an Illumina HiSeq 2500. A second PCR of roughly 6 to 11 cycles was run with a J-beta primer mix and a sample-barcoded 5' primer. Each TCR beta cDNA molecule received a unique molecular identifier from a template-switch 5' adaptor carrying 12 random nucleotides. Each sample yielded at least 2.5 million CDR3-containing paired-end reads. First-strand cDNA synthesis was performed from all RNA using the Mint cDNA synthesis kit, with priming by a TRBC-specific oligonucleotide. All cDNA was treated with uracil-DNA glycosylase and then went through a first 18-cycle PCR with the universal primers M1SS and BC2_uni_R. In the source study's methods: Normalization of each sample was performed by random selection of 1 million high-quality reads, each carrying a distinct molecular identifier. Instead of being binned into consensus sequences, reads with shared molecular identifiers were discarded. MiTCR, run with a Q25 quality threshold and the strictest error-elimination algorithm, handled CDR3 identification, clonotype clustering and error correction. A nonparametric unseen species model with Euler transformation was used to estimate lower-bound total TCR beta diversity. TCRdb redid the processing of the public reads, applying fastp at Q25 and MiXCR, and retained in-frame beta chains. Rows with one shared CDR3 protein collapse into an entry with the most common genes and DNA. None of the V and J calls come from the authors' own analysis; TCRdb made them. This sample is represented by 750,000 to 950,000 distinct CDR3 sequences; 20% to 30% of them were singletons. The ten largest clones capture approximately 2.9% of the sample.

Overall results and qualifications from the work: As age increased, observed TCR beta diversity per million T cells dropped in a roughly linear way, and a significant reduction was already evident by age 40. Estimates of total diversity based on one million sequenced T cells were regarded as lower bounds and as underestimates. A strong correlation was found between observed TCR beta diversity and the percentage of naive T cells measured by flow cytometry. Because the CMV infection status of the donors was unknown, age-related changes in expanded clonotypes may potentially have been confounded. Bulk unsorted PBMC profiling prevented conclusive comparison of naive and antigen-experienced compartments. Compared with the aged group, the long-lived group had more naive CD4+ T cells, fewer expanded clones and increased TCR diversity, suggesting age selection.

As regards this clonotype: Its antigen is still unknown. No much larger clone exists at a distance of one base, and base qualities are not known.

Donors were 40 or so systemically healthy Caucasian individuals from Russia aged roughly 6 to 90 years. Each donor gave 9 to 10 milliliters of peripheral blood, collected into EDTA-treated Vacutainer tubes. Ficoll-Paque density-gradient centrifugation was used to isolate PBMCs, with at least 6.5 million per sample. Total RNA, at least 6 micrograms per sample, was extracted from PBMCs with Trizol reagent. The percentages of naive CD45RAhigh/CD27high T cells were determined by flow cytometry on a PBMC aliquot from every donor. These data were likewise used in another study, on T cells of mothers and their children. Taken from the second paper: Nine systemically healthy Caucasian individuals served as donors, namely three mothers together with their six children. cDNA synthesis consumed the entire amount of extracted RNA, loaded at about 1.6 ug RNA in each 15 ul reaction. Sample barcodes and 2-4 random nucleotides were added via the M1S primer in the second PCR. Over 9 million TCR beta CDR3 reads came from each mother, compared with some 3 million reads from each child. Thymic selection shapes the output of TCR recombination in a similar way in related and unrelated pairs, and inherited differences have a minor effect. Normalized repertoire overlap was always slightly but never significantly higher in related than unrelated mother-child pairs. Persistent microchimeric T cell clones were not detected, at a sensitivity of around 99 clones per million clonotypes. In the study, deep NGS was used to compare the TCR beta repertoires of mothers and children, and features distinguishing related mother-child pairs from unrelated individuals were sought. Mothers averaged roughly 36 +/- 4 years of age and children averaged about 10 +/- 4 years. Libraries were sequenced on Illumina HiSeq 2000 with 100+100 nt paired-end reads after adapter ligation with NEBNext reagents. Mother and child libraries were prepared a month apart and sequenced in separate runs to prevent cross-contamination. Between roughly 500,000 and 2,100,000 distinct TCR beta clonotypes were identified per donor. Naive TCR beta clonotypes were estimated from low-frequency clonotypes matched to each donor's FACS-determined naive share, without sorting.

Input material: blood. Recombination linked TRBV18 to TRBJ2-3; the D region is possibly TRBD1 or TRBD2, each matching across 6 bases. The TCR originated in a boy aged 5-17 years in good health. The CDR3 region: CASSSAGHTDTQYF. The DNA reads TGTGCCAGCTCATCGGCGGGACACACAGATACGCAGTATTTT.